The rows below give T cell receptor beta chains drawn from one sample of a study of blood T cell repertoires in COVID-19. Sequencing was performed with immunoSEQ multiplex PCR; in TCRdb, only in-frame clones are kept and a portion is missing. Of some 220,000 clones in the sample, 84% were seen once. Material: peripheral blood. The receptors here all came from a man aged 45-60 years with active or convalescent COVID-19. Both conserved end residues are part of each CDR3. D genes are given only for firm matches. A row's size may be missing; if present it is once, few, many or a size class.

TRBV28	TRBJ2-2	-	-	TGTGCCAGCAGCACAGGGTTGAACACCGGGGAGCTGTTTTTT	CASSTGLNTGELFF
TRBV7-8	TRBJ2-3	TRBD2	-	TGTGCCAGCAGCTCCCTAGGTCTGGGGACTAGCGTAGATACGCAGTATTTT	CASSSLGLGTSVDTQYF
TRBV12-3/TRBV12-4	TRBJ1-5	TRBD1	-	TGTGCCAGCAGGACAGGGGGTCAGCCCCAGCATTTT	CASRTGGQPQHF
TRBV7-6	TRBJ1-2	TRBD1	-	TGTGCCAGCAGCTTAGTTCCGGGACAGGGGATCTATGGCTACACCTTC	CASSLVPGQGIYGYTF
TRBV29-1	TRBJ2-1	TRBD2	-	TGCAGCGTTGAGGGGGCTAGCGGGAGGGGCACCTACAATGAGCAGTTCTTC	CSVEGASGRGTYNEQFF
TRBV4-1	TRBJ2-7	TRBD1	once	TGCGCCAGCAGCCACCCGGGACAGGGGATCGAGCAGTACTTC	CASSHPGQGIEQYF
TRBV18	TRBJ1-1	-	-	TGTGCCAGCTCACCCACGGGAGGGGGCACTGAAGCTTTCTTT	CASSPTGGGTEAFF
TRBV2	TRBJ2-1	-	-	TGTGCCAGCAGTCAGACTCTTTACAATGAGCAGTTCTTC	CASSQTLYNEQFF
TRBV2	TRBJ1-1	-	few	TGTGCCAGCAGTGGGGTTGGGCGGGGTCTGAACACTGAAGCTTTCTTT	CASSGVGRGLNTEAFF
TRBV5-1	TRBJ1-2	-	-	TGCGCCAGCAGCAACAACCCACAGGGAACCTATGGCTACACCTTC	CASSNNPQGTYGYTF
TRBV10-2	TRBJ1-5	TRBD1	-	TGCGCCAGCAGTACTGACAGGGGTGACCAGCCCCAGCATTTT	CASSTDRGDQPQHF
TRBV10-1	TRBJ2-7	-	-	TGCGCCAGCAGGGAAACCGGGGGGCCCTACGAGCAGTACTTC	CASRETGGPYEQYF
TRBV18	TRBJ1-3	-	-	TGTGCCAGCTCACCAAATATCCAACTGATCTCTGGAAACACCATATATTTT	CASSPNIQLISGNTIYF
TRBV9	TRBJ2-3	TRBD2	-	TGTGCCAGCAGCGTGGCTAGCGGGAGTGGAGGGGATACGCAGTATTTT	CASSVASGSGGDTQYF
TRBV28	TRBJ2-1	-	-	TGTGCCAGCAGCCCCCTGAGCGGTTACGGTGAGCAGTTCTTC	CASSPLSGYGEQFF
TRBV24-1	TRBJ2-3	-	-	TGTGCCACCAGTGCGGGGGGCGGGACAGATACGCAGTATTTT	CATSAGGGTDTQYF
TRBV28	TRBJ1-3	TRBD1	-	TGTGCCAGCAGTTTACCTAACCCGGGACAGGCCTCTGGAAACACCATATATTTT	CASSLPNPGQASGNTIYF
TRBV15	TRBJ2-1	-	-	TGTGCCACCAGCACCAACAATGAGCAGTTCTTC	CATSTNNEQFF
TRBV18	TRBJ1-3	-	-	TGTGCCAGCTCACCATACCTAGACAGCTCTGGAAACACCATATATTTT	CASSPYLDSSGNTIYF
TRBV11-3	TRBJ2-3	TRBD2	-	TGTGCCAGCAGCTTGCGGGGGTATAGCACAGATACGCAGTATTTT	CASSLRGYSTDTQYF
TRBV28	TRBJ2-7	-	-	TGTGCCAGCAGTTCCCCCGGCGGATTGCACGAGCAGTACTTC	CASSSPGGLHEQYF
TRBV30	TRBJ1-1	TRBD1	-	TGTGCCTGGGAACCGGGACAGGGGAACACTGAAGCTTTCTTT	CAWEPGQGNTEAFF